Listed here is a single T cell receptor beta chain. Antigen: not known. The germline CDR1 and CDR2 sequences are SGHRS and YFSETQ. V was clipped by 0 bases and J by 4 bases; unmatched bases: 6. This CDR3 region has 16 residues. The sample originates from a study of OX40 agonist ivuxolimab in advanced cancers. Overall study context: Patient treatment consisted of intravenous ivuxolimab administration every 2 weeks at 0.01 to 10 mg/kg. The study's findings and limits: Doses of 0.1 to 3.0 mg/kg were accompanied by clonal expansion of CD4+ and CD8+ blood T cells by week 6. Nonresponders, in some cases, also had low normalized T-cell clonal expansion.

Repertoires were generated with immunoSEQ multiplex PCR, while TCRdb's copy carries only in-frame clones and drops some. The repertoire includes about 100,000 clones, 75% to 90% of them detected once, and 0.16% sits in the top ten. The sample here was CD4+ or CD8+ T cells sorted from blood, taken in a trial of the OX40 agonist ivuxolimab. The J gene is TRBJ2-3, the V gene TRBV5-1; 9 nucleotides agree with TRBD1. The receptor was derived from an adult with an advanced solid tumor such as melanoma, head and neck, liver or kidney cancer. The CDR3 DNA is TGCGCCAGCAGCTTGGGGGGACAGGGTGGCGCAGATACGCAGTATTTT. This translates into CASSLGGQGGADTQYF.